Each of the 19 T cell receptor beta chains below was sequenced from the same sample in a study of cytomegalovirus exposure and HLA in healthy donors. Method: immunoSEQ multiplex PCR; TCRdb's copy keeps in-frame clones and lacks some. The repertoire consists of around 74,000 clones, with just under 85% occurring once and the leading ten covering 3%. Sample: PBMCs. All receptors come from a young man in good health and CMV-seronegative.

J is TRBJ2-5 and V is TRBV12-5, with TRBD2 matching over 7 bases. Per germline, CDR1 LGHNT and CDR2 FRNRAP. This CDR3 has 12 residues. Trimming at V came to 6 bases and at J to 5 bases, leaving 3 bases not matched to a gene. The DNA of the CDR3 is TGTGCTAGTGGCACCGGGGGGGAGACCCAGTACTTC. This sequence encodes CASGTGGETQYF.

The V call is TRBV27, the J call TRBJ2-2; 7 nucleotides line up with TRBD1. V lost 2 bases and J lost 0; bases outside the gene matches: 0. This CDR3 contains 15 residues. Germline CDR1 reads MNHEY; CDR2 reads SMNVEV (reference sequence). The CDR3 region is CASSLDRANTGELFF. The CDR3 nucleotides read TGTGCCAGCAGTTTAGACAGGGCGAACACCGGGGAGCTGTTTTTT.

CDR3 nucleotide sequence: TGCGCCAGCAGTCAGACGGGACAGTACAATGAGCAGTTCTTC. Amino acids: CASSQTGQYNEQFF. The gene calls are TRBV23-1 and TRBJ2-1; 7 nucleotides line up with TRBD1. TRBV23-1 is recorded as an ORF, its role being uncertain. The CDR3 has 14 residues. The V segment lost 3 bases and the J segment 4 bases; nucleotides outside the gene matches: 3.

The V call is TRBV7-9, the J call TRBJ1-2, with unresolved D. This CDR3 comprises 12 residues. Germline V lookup: CDR1 SEHNR, CDR2 FQNEAQ (reference sequence). The V gene lost 5 bases and the J gene lost 4 bases, with 8 bases spanning the gap. CDR3: CASSPNSYGYTF. As DNA, the CDR3 is TGTGCCAGCAGCCCAAATTCCTATGGCTACACCTTC.

The V call is TRBV7-6, the J call TRBJ1-1, with 10 bases matching TRBD1. Germline lookup yields CDR1 SGHVS and CDR2 FNYEAQ. Trimming at V came to 0 bases and at J to 4 bases, leaving 2 bases not matched to a gene. CDR3 length equals 15 residues. The CDR3 coding sequence is TGTGCCAGCAGCTTAGCGACAGGGGGCCTCACTGAAGCTTTCTTT. It yields the protein CASSLATGGLTEAFF. Drawing the rest from reference TRBV7-6 and TRBJ1-1, the complete variable domain is GAGVSQSPRYKVTKRGQDVALRCDPISGHVSLYWYRQALGQGPEFLTYFNYEAQQDKSGLPNDRFSAERPEGSISTLTIQRTEQRDSAMYRCASSLATGGLTEAFFGQGTRLTVV.

This chain links TRBV27 with TRBJ2-7, with D possibly matching TRBD1 (5 bases). V was clipped by 5 bases and J by 5 bases, with 16 bases between them. The CDR3 sequence is 14 residues long. Germline CDR1 MNHEY, CDR2 SMNVEV (reference sequence). Here the CDR3 DNA reads TGTGCCAGCAGTATTATCCAGGGTGCCCACGAGCAGTACTTC. Protein sequence: CASSIIQGAHEQYF.

The chain has TRBV18 and TRBJ2-1, with D unresolved. Germline lookup yields CDR1 KGHSH and CDR2 LQKENI. Trimming shortened V by 1 base and J by 5 bases, and 6 bases separated the two germline ends. This CDR3 contains 13 residues. CDR3 sequence: CASSPHRDNEQFF. DNA for the CDR3: TGTGCCAGCTCACCACACAGAGACAATGAGCAGTTCTTC.

The V call is TRBV5-1, the J call TRBJ2-2; the D gene is possibly TRBD2 (5 bases). The CDR3 contains 15 residues. Per the germline V gene, CDR1 is SGHRS and CDR2 is YFSETQ. V lost 0 bases and J 0 bases, leaving 6 bases between the germline ends. CDR3 residues: CASSLAGTNTGELFF. The CDR3, as DNA: TGCGCCAGCAGCTTGGCGGGGACGAACACCGGGGAGCTGTTTTTT.

The chain uses TRBV7-2 and TRBJ1-1, with TRBD1 matching over 7 bases. V lost 6 bases, J lost 0 bases, and 1 base stayed unmatched. The length of the CDR3 is 13 residues. CDR1 is SGHTA, CDR2 FQGNSA, per germline. The CDR3 DNA is TGTGCCAGCAGGAGGGGGCTGAACACTGAAGCTTTCTTT. As protein: CASRRGLNTEAFF.

The rearrangement joins TRBV5-3 to TRBJ2-7; possible D gene TRBD1, 5 bases. TRBV5-3 is treated as an ORF (open reading frame) with a function not yet certain. The V gene lost 4 bases and the J gene lost 2 bases, with 13 bases spanning the gap. The CDR3 runs to 14 residues. The CDR3 nucleotides read TGTGCCAGAAGCCAGGACACCGGTGCCTACGAGCAGTACTTC. Amino acid sequence: CARSQDTGAYEQYF.

This rearrangement joins TRBV4-2 to TRBJ2-3; the D gene is possibly TRBD2 (5 bases). The germline gives CDR1 LGHNA, CDR2 YNFKEQ. The CDR3 extends over 15 amino acids. Between the trimmed V and J ends, which lost 4 bases and 0 bases, there was a span of 11 bases. CDR3 bases: TGTGCCAGCAGCCTCTCATTAGCGAGCACAGATACGCAGTATTTT. Translating it yields CASSLSLASTDTQYF.

This clone was found many times. This chain joins TRBV4-1 and TRBJ2-1; 8 positions agree with TRBD1. The trim removed 0 bases at V and 8 bases at J, leaving 9 bases unmatched. Germline loops: CDR1 MGHRA, CDR2 YSYEKL. CDR3 size: 16 residues. Written as DNA, the CDR3 is TGCGCCAGCAGCCAAGACCCAGGGGCAGGGGGCCATGAGCAGTTCTTC. Its protein product is CASSQDPGAGGHEQFF.

This chain connects TRBV28 to TRBJ2-5, with a tentative D call TRBD1 (6 bases). Germline CDR1 MDHEN, CDR2 SYDVKM. V lost 3 bases to trimming and J lost 3 bases, with 11 bases between them. CDR3 size: 14 residues. CDR3: CASSLANREETQYF. DNA of the CDR3: TGTGCCAGCAGTTTGGCAAACAGGGAAGAGACCCAGTACTTC.

This clone was seen once. This chain links TRBV6-4 with TRBJ1-1; D is perhaps TRBD1 (6 bases). Trimming left V 3 bases short and J 7 bases short, with 15 bases between. Looked up from germline, CDR1 is MRHNA and CDR2 is SNTAGT. The CDR3 runs to 14 residues. The CDR3 sequence: CASSESGDKIEAFF. Written as DNA, the CDR3 is TGTGCCAGCAGTGAGTCAGGGGATAAGATTGAAGCTTTCTTT.

In its sample, this clone was seen once. The V and J genes are TRBV10-3 and TRBJ2-1, with 9 bases matching TRBD1. The CDR3 has 15 residues. V lost 10 bases, J lost 7 bases, and 14 bases stayed unmatched. Germline CDR1 and CDR2: ENHRY and SYGVKD. For the CDR3, the DNA is TGTGCCACCTTAAATCGGGGACAGGGAGGTAATGAGCAGTTCTTC. Translating gives CATLNRGQGGNEQFF.

The sample holds one count of this clone. The chain recombines TRBV11-1 with TRBJ1-6; the D gene is possibly TRBD1 (5 bases). V lost 5 bases, J lost 9 bases, and 14 bases lay in between. The CDR3 has 14 amino acids. Per germline, CDR1 SGHAT and CDR2 FQDESV (reference sequence). The CDR3 here is CASSIRESLSPLHF. CDR3 DNA: TGTGCCAGCAGCATCAGGGAAAGTCTTTCACCCCTCCACTTT.

The rearrangement uses TRBV4-3 and TRBJ1-1; TRBD1 aligns across 7 bases. V shed 1 base and J 3 bases; nucleotides not matched to a gene: 5. This CDR3 spans 15 amino acids. CDR1 and CDR2 from the germline V gene are LGHNA and YSLEER. The CDR3 spells CASSQAEGAYTEAFF. Here the CDR3 DNA reads TGCGCCAGCAGCCAAGCTGAGGGGGCGTACACTGAAGCTTTCTTT.

The chain is built from TRBV10-2 and TRBJ2-7, with TRBD1 matching over 7 bases. Germline V CDR1 and CDR2: WSHSY, SAAADI. The junction had 6 bases not matched to a gene; V was cut back by 10 bases and J by 0 bases. This CDR3 spans 13 amino acids. CDR3 loop: CAIPGQHSYEQYV. CDR3 DNA sequence: TGCGCCATCCCGGGACAGCACTCCTACGAGCAGTACGTC.

This chain uses TRBV5-1 with TRBJ1-2, with 8 bases that match TRBD1. This CDR3 has 12 residues. CDR1 SGHRS and CDR2 YFSETQ come from the germline V gene. V was clipped by 5 bases and J by 7 bases; unmatched bases: 4. CDR3 loop: CASSLGQGGYTF. The CDR3 DNA reads as TGCGCCAGCAGTCTTGGACAGGGTGGCTACACCTTC.